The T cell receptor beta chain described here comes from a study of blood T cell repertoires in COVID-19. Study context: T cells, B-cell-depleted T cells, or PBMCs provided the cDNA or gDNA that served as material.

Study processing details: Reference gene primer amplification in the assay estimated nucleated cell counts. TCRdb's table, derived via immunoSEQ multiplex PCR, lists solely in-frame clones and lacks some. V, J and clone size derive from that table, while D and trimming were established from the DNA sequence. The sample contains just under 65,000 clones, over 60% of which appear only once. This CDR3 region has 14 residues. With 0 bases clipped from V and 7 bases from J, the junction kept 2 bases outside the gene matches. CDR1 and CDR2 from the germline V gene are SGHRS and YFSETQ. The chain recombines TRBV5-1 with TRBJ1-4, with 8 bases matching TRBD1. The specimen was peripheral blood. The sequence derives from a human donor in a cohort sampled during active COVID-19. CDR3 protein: CASSLDRGGEKLFF. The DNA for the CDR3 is TGCGCCAGCAGCTTGGACAGGGGGGGTGAAAAACTGTTTTTT.